These 24 T cell receptor beta chains originate from one sample sequenced in a study of T cell repertoires in cytomegalovirus infection. TCRdb processed the reads anew with MiXCR; each CDR3 protein has one entry. This table has some 170,000 distinct CDR3 sequences, about a sixth appearing once. The sample was CD8+ T cells from PBMCs. All receptors come from a human donor in good health (CMV status not recorded). Some clones in this sample may be carry-over from other donors' samples.

Only one count was recorded for this clonotype. J is TRBJ2-1 and V is TRBV7-9, with 11 positions matching TRBD2. Germline CDR1 is SEHNR and CDR2 is FQNEAQ (reference sequence). The CDR3 totals 20 residues. V lost 4 bases and J lost 7; bases outside the gene matches: 21. The CDR3 here is CASSSPLLSTSGGPFNEQFF. CDR3 sequence (DNA): TGTGCCAGCAGCTCGCCCCTCCTCTCTACTAGCGGGGGACCTTTTAATGAGCAGTTCTTC.

This clonotype was counted a few times. The chain carries TRBV24-1 and TRBJ2-7, with 8 bases aligning to TRBD2. Looked up from germline, CDR1 is KGHDR and CDR2 is SFDVKD. The V and J ends lost 3 bases and 2 bases, in that order; junction bases with no gene match: 5. This CDR3 region has 15 residues. This CDR3 is CATSDPREGTYEQYF. As DNA, the CDR3 is TGTGCCACCAGTGATCCCCGGGAGGGTACCTACGAGCAGTACTTC.

The chain joins TRBV5-6 to TRBJ2-5; the D gene is possibly TRBD1 (6 bases). The V gene's germline CDR1 is SGHDT and CDR2 YYEEEE. The CDR3 runs to 16 residues. The V gene lost 2 bases and the J gene lost 5 bases, with 19 bases spanning the gap. CDR3 sequence reads: CASSFGPTTGRETQYF. The CDR3 DNA follows: TGTGCCAGCAGCTTTGGCCCAACGACAGGCCGGGAGACCCAGTACTTC.

This chain connects TRBV9 to TRBJ2-1; 7 nucleotides agree with TRBD1. CDR1 SGDLS and CDR2 YYNGEE come from the germline V gene. The V and J ends lost 3 bases and 7 bases, in that order; junction bases with no gene match: 7. CDR3 size: 14 residues. The CDR3 sequence: CASSGTPGGNEQFF. CDR3 bases: TGTGCCAGCAGCGGGACTCCAGGGGGAAATGAGCAGTTCTTC.

The rearrangement links TRBV19 to TRBJ2-1; maybe TRBD2 (5 bases). CDR3 size: 15 residues. Germline V CDR1 and CDR2: LNHDA, SQIVND (reference sequence). V gave up 1 base and J gave up 4 bases, with 11 bases separating them. CDR3 residues: CASSIAQDLYNEQFF. CDR3 sequence (DNA): TGTGCCAGTAGTATAGCCCAGGACTTGTACAATGAGCAGTTCTTC.

J is TRBJ1-1 and V is TRBV12-3 or TRBV12-4; D possibly corresponds to TRBD1 (5 bases). This CDR3 has 14 residues. The germline V and J ends were trimmed by 4 bases and 5 bases, with 14 bases remaining between them. DNA of the CDR3: TGTGCCAGCAGTTCCCCAGGGTTCGGGACTGAAGCTTTCTTT. Translation gives CASSSPGFGTEAFF.

This clonotype was detected only a few times. This chain links TRBV12-3 or TRBV12-4 with TRBJ1-1, with D uncertain. The germline V and J ends were trimmed by 3 bases and 4 bases, with 9 bases remaining between them. The CDR3 length is 13 residues. CDR3 region: CASSFGAITEAFF. In DNA form, the CDR3 reads TGTGCCAGCAGTTTTGGTGCCATCACTGAAGCTTTCTTT.

This clonotype has more than one count but fewer than ten. The CDR3 DNA reads as TGTGCCAGCAGCCAACGGACTAGCGACACAGATACGCAGTATTTT. Translated: CASSQRTSDTDTQYF. The chain joins TRBV7-2 to TRBJ2-3; 9 bases align to TRBD2. Trimming cost V 5 bases and J 2 bases; bases outside gene matches: 5. Looked up from germline, CDR1 is SGHTA and CDR2 is FQGNSA. CDR3 length: 15 amino acids.

The V and J genes are TRBV7-6 and TRBJ2-7, with a tentative D call TRBD2 (5 bases). Germline V lookup: CDR1 SGHVS, CDR2 FNYEAQ. The CDR3 runs to 16 residues. V was clipped by 4 bases and J by 1 base, with 17 bases between them. In DNA form, the CDR3 reads TGTGCCAGCAGCTCTCTCGGGGAATCTTTTTCCTACGAGCAGTACTTC. It encodes CASSSLGESFSYEQYF.

This clonotype has more than one count but fewer than ten. The CDR3 spells CASSGGAGANVLTF. In nucleotides, the CDR3 is TGTGCCAGCAGTGGGGGGGCTGGGGCCAACGTCCTGACTTTC. V and J are TRBV6-4 and TRBJ2-6; a possible D gene is TRBD2 (6 bases). Germline V gene sequence: CDR1 MRHNA, CDR2 SNTAGT. This CDR3 is 14 amino acids long. Trimming cost V 4 bases and J 2 bases, with 6 bases left between them.

This clonotype occurred many times. The V call is TRBV7-8, the J call TRBJ2-2; D is tentatively TRBD1 or TRBD2 (6 bases each). V lost 3 bases, J lost 4 bases, and 12 bases lay in between. The germline gives CDR1 SGHVS, CDR2 FQNEAQ. The CDR3 length is 15 residues. In DNA, the CDR3 is TGTGCCAGCAGCTTCAAGTCGGGGGCCACCGGGGAGCTGTTTTTT. It specifies CASSFKSGATGELFF.

The rearrangement uses TRBV29-1 and TRBJ2-3; D unresolved. The CDR3 is 16 residues long. V dropped 5 bases and J dropped 2 bases, with 20 bases sitting between them. Germline V gene data show CDR1 as SQVTM and CDR2 as ANQGSEA. The chain's CDR3 is CSVKGVSETYTDTQYF. The DNA of the CDR3 is TGCAGCGTTAAAGGAGTCAGCGAGACCTACACAGATACGCAGTATTTT.

The DNA of the CDR3 is TGCAGCGGCGCGGGGGCCAGTAGCAATGAGCAGTTCTTC. Its protein product is CSGAGASSNEQFF. The chain carries TRBV29-1 and TRBJ2-1; weak D call: TRBD2 (7 bases). Germline V gene lookup returns CDR1 SQVTM and CDR2 ANQGSEA. V lost 7 bases to trimming and J lost 6 bases, with 16 bases between them. The CDR3 covers 13 residues.

The table lists this clonotype with a few counts. The chain links TRBV20-1 to TRBJ2-7, with a weak D call TRBD2 (5 bases). Germline V lookup: CDR1 DFQATT, CDR2 SNEGSKA (reference sequence). CDR3 length: 15 amino acids. V was cut by 0 bases and J by 0 bases, with 12 bases left in between. CDR3 DNA sequence: TGCAGTGCTAGAGACGGGAACATGGGCTCCTACGAGCAGTACTTC. Its translation is CSARDGNMGSYEQYF.

This clonotype showed up just a few times. V usage is TRBV7-9 and J usage is TRBJ1-4; a weak D match, TRBD1 (6 bases). In germline, CDR1 is SEHNR, CDR2 FQNEAQ (reference sequence). V was clipped by 8 bases and J by 10 bases, with 17 bases between them. The CDR3 has 13 residues. The DNA for the CDR3 is TGTGCCAGCCATGGGGGGCAGGGCGGAAAACTGTTTTTT. Its protein is CASHGGQGGKLFF.

This clonotype was detected many times. The rearrangement uses TRBV7-2 and TRBJ2-2; maybe TRBD1 (5 bases). The CDR3 loop spans 16 amino acids. Germline values: CDR1 SGHTA, CDR2 FQGNSA. Between the trimmed V and J ends, which lost 2 bases and 0 bases, there was a span of 10 bases. Here the CDR3 reads CASSLPRTTNTGELFF. The CDR3 DNA reads as TGTGCCAGCAGCTTACCCCGGACAACGAACACCGGGGAGCTGTTTTTT.

The rearrangement uses TRBV2 and TRBJ1-2, with D unclear. V was pared by 4 bases and J by 4 bases, with 13 bases between. The CDR3 totals 14 residues. Germline CDR1 is SNHLY and CDR2 is FYNNEI. The chain's CDR3 is CASSVRAGFYGYTF. CDR3 in DNA: TGTGCCAGCAGTGTAAGGGCAGGATTCTATGGCTACACCTTC.

The chain couples TRBV12-3 or TRBV12-4 to TRBJ2-5; the match to TRBD1 covers 7 bases. The J segment lost 4 bases and the V segment lost 6 bases, leaving 23 bases of the junction unmatched. The CDR3 spans 19 residues. CDR3 bases: TGTGCCAGCAGGGGACCGGACAGGTCGGAAAAATACAACGGAGAGACCCAGTACTTC. Translated, it gives CASRGPDRSEKYNGETQYF.

This clonotype was seen more than once but under ten times. V usage is TRBV11-2 and J usage is TRBJ2-1; 12 bases are a match to TRBD1. Germline CDR1 reads SGHAT; CDR2 reads FQNNGV. Unmatched junction bases numbered 5, after V lost 5 bases and J lost 0 bases. The CDR3 contains 17 residues. The CDR3: CASSPRDRGLSYNEQFF. The CDR3 DNA reads TGTGCCAGCAGCCCCAGGGACAGGGGGCTCTCCTACAATGAGCAGTTCTTC.

In its sample, this clonotype was seen a few times. The chain combines TRBV9 with TRBJ2-5; TRBD2 is a possible D gene (6 bases). The CDR3 length is 16 residues. Per germline, CDR1 SGDLS and CDR2 YYNGEE. V shed 3 bases and J shed 1 base, with 16 bases lying between them. CDR3 DNA: TGTGCCAGCAGCGACCCTAGCGCCTACCCCCAAGAGACCCAGTACTTC. Encoded protein: CASSDPSAYPQETQYF.

This clonotype was counted a few times. This chain joins TRBV7-9 and TRBJ2-1, with a weak D call TRBD1 (6 bases). CDR1 and CDR2 from the germline V gene are SEHNR and FQNEAQ (reference sequence). The CDR3 runs to 15 residues. Trimming removed 5 bases from V and 7 bases from J, with 18 bases in between. The CDR3 DNA reads as TGTGCCAGCAGCCCTGCAGGGGTCGGGGCTAATGAGCAGTTCTTC. It codes for CASSPAGVGANEQFF.

The rearrangement uses TRBV6-2 or TRBV6-3 and TRBJ1-5; no clear D. Between the trimmed V and J ends, which lost 4 bases and 1 base, there was a span of 2 bases. Germline CDR1 and CDR2: MNHEY and SVGEGT. The CDR3 is 12 residues long. In nucleotides, the CDR3 is TGTGCCAGCAGTTGGAGCAATCAGCCCCAGCATTTT. Translating gives CASSWSNQPQHF.

V gene TRBV7-6 combines with J gene TRBJ1-1, with TRBD1 matching over 11 bases. The V and J ends lost 5 bases and 3 bases, in that order; junction bases with no gene match: 5. The CDR3 has 15 residues. Germline CDR1 SGHVS, CDR2 FNYEAQ. In DNA form, the CDR3 reads TGTGCCAGCAGCCGGACAGGGGGCGCGGACACTGAAGCTTTCTTT. Protein: CASSRTGGADTEAFF.

The chain recombines TRBV6-5 with TRBJ1-1; the match to TRBD1 covers 8 bases. From germline, CDR1 is MNHEY and CDR2 SVGAGI. The J segment lost 5 bases and the V segment lost 4 bases, leaving 9 bases of the junction unmatched. The CDR3 spans 15 residues. The CDR3 protein is CASSSRLDRGTEAFF. CDR3 bases: TGTGCCAGCAGTTCCAGATTAGACAGGGGAACTGAAGCTTTCTTT.